These 5 T cell receptor beta chains share one sample of origin, sequenced in a study of early T cells in non-severe SARS-CoV-2 infection. TCRdb reprocessed the 5' RACE reads via MiXCR and lists one record per CDR3 protein. The sample contains about 60,000 distinct CDR3 sequences, more than 8.5% of which appear only once. The sequenced material came from whole blood. Source of these receptors: an adult who was a healthcare worker with PCR-confirmed SARS-CoV-2 infection or an uninfected control (not recorded which).

This clonotype was observed at least ten times. This chain links TRBV7-2 with TRBJ2-2, with D possibly matching TRBD2 (6 bases). The CDR3 runs to 14 residues. Between the trimmed V and J ends, which lost 2 bases and 4 bases, there was a span of 8 bases. From germline, CDR1 is SGHTA and CDR2 FQGNSA. The CDR3 DNA sequence: TGTGCCAGCAGCTTACTCGGGGGCACCGGGGAGCTGTTTTTT. It specifies CASSLLGGTGELFF.

This clonotype was seen a handful of times. This chain connects TRBV5-4 to TRBJ2-1; TRBD1 might be the D (7 bases). The germline V and J ends were trimmed by 3 bases and 1 base, with 29 bases remaining between them. CDR3 length equals 21 residues. Germline V lookup: CDR1 SGHNT, CDR2 YYREEE (reference sequence). The CDR3 spells CASSSFSQGGRAIGSYNEQFF. The CDR3 nucleotides read TGTGCCAGCAGCTCGTTCTCCCAGGGGGGCAGGGCGATCGGTTCCTACAATGAGCAGTTCTTC.

This clonotype was seen many times. The V call is TRBV20-1, the J call TRBJ2-7, with a possible D match to TRBD1 (6 bases). Deletions cut 1 base from V and 3 bases from J, with 10 bases between. The germline CDR1 and CDR2 sequences are DFQATT and SNEGSKA (reference sequence). CDR3 length: 13 residues. The CDR3 DNA reads TGCAGTGCTAGAGGACAGGCGGACTACGAGCAGTACTTC. It is translated as CSARGQADYEQYF.

The table lists this clonotype with many counts. This chain uses TRBV28 with TRBJ2-7; 7 positions match TRBD1. CDR3 length: 13 amino acids. Germline CDR1 is MDHEN and CDR2 is SYDVKM. V was clipped by 6 bases and J by 5 bases; unmatched bases: 7. The CDR3 sequence: CASSPTGFHEQYF. In DNA form, the CDR3 reads TGTGCCAGCAGCCCGACAGGGTTCCACGAGCAGTACTTC.

This clonotype was recorded at least ten times. CDR3 nucleotides: TGTGCCAGCAGTGGGACAGGGCTTAGCAATCAGCCCCAGCATTTT. Residues: CASSGTGLSNQPQHF. The V call is TRBV2, the J call TRBJ1-5, with TRBD1 matching 8 bases. J gave up 0 bases and V 4 bases, and 2 bases lay outside the gene matches. The CDR3 extends over 15 amino acids. CDR1 and CDR2 from the germline V gene are SNHLY and FYNNEI.